This TCR beta chain was sequenced in a study of blood T cell repertoires in COVID-19. Measured with immunoSEQ multiplex PCR; TCRdb has only the in-frame clones, and not every one. The sample yields 200,000 to 250,000 clones, approximately 90% seen once. V shed 3 bases and J shed 4 bases, with 10 bases lying between them. Germline V CDR1 and CDR2: SGDLS, YYNGEE. The CDR3 extends over 14 amino acids. Source material: peripheral blood. The chain combines TRBV9 with TRBJ2-2; a weak D match, TRBD1 (5 bases). The TCR comes from a woman aged 50 to 60 with COVID-19, enrolled during active disease. The CDR3 is CASSASDSTGELFF. For the CDR3, the DNA is TGTGCCAGCAGCGCCTCAGACAGCACCGGGGAGCTGTTTTTT.